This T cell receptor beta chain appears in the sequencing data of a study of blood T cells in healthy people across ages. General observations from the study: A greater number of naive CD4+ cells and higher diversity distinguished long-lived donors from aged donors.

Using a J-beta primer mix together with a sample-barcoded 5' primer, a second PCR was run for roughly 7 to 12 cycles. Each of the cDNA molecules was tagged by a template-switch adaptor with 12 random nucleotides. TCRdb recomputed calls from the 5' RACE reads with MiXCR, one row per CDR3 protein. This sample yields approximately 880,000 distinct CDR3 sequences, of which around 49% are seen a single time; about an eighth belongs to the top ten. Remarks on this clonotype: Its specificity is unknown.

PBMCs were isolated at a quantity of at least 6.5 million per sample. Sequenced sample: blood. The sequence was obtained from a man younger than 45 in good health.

The CDR3 DNA follows: TGCAGTGCTAGGGACACCTCGCCCTATGGCTACACCTTC. This encodes CSARDTSPYGYTF. The V gene is TRBV20-1, the J gene TRBJ1-2; a weak D match, TRBD1 (5 bases). Germline V lookup: CDR1 DFQATT, CDR2 SNEGSKA (reference sequence). This CDR3 spans 13 amino acids. V dropped 3 bases and J dropped 4 bases, with 12 bases sitting between them.